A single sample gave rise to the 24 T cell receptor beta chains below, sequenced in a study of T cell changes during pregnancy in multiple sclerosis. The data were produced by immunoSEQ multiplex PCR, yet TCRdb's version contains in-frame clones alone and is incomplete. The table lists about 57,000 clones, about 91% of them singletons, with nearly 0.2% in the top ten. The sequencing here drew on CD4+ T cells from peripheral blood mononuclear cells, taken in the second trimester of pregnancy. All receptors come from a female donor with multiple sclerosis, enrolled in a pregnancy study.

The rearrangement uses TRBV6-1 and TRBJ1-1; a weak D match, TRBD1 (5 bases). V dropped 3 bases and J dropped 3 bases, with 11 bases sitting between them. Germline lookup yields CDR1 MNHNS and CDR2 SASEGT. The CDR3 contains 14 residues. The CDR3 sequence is CASSEWGEDTEAFF. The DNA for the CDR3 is TGTGCCAGCAGTGAGTGGGGCGAGGACACTGAAGCTTTCTTT.

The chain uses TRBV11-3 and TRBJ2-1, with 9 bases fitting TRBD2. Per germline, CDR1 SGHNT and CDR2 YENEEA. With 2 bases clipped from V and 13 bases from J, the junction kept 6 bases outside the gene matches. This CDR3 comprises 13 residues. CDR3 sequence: CASSLRSGLAQFF. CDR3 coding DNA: TGTGCCAGCAGCTTACGATCGGGACTAGCTCAGTTCTTC.

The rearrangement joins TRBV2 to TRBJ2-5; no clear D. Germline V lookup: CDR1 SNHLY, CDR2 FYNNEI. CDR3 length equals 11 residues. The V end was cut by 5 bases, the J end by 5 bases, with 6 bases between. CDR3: CASSLWETQYF. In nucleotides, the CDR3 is TGTGCCAGCAGTCTATGGGAGACCCAGTACTTC.

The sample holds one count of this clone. The CDR3 is CASIRAGHGEQYF. The CDR3 DNA reads TGTGCCAGCATCAGGGCAGGGCACGGCGAGCAGTACTTC. The chain has TRBV7-9 and TRBJ2-7, with D perhaps matching TRBD1 (5 bases). The germline gives CDR1 SEHNR, CDR2 FQNEAQ (reference sequence). The CDR3 loop spans 13 amino acids. V lost 7 bases to trimming and J lost 6 bases, with 16 bases between them.

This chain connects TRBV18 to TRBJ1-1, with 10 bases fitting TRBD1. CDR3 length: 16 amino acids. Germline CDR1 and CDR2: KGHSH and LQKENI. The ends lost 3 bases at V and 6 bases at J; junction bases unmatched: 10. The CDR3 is CASSPLRTGGLAEAFF. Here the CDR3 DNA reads TGTGCCAGCTCACCTCTACGGACAGGGGGTTTGGCTGAAGCTTTCTTT.

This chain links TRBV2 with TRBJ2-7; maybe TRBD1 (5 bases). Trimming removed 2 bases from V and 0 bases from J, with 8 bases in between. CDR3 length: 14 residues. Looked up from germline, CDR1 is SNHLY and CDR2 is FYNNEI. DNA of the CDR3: TGTGCCAGCAGTGAACAGGGCCCCTCCTACGAGCAGTACTTC. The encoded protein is CASSEQGPSYEQYF.

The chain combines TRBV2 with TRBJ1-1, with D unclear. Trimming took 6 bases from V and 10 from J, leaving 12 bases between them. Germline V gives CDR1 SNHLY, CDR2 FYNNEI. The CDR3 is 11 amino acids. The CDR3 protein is CASRAGVVAFF. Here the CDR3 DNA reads TGTGCCAGCAGGGCAGGTGTTGTAGCTTTCTTT.

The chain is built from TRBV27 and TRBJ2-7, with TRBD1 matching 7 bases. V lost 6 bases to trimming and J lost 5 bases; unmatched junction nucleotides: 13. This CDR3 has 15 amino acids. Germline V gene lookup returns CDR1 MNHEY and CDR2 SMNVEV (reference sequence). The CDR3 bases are TGTGCCAGCAGGACAGGGCCCTCCGTAAAGAACGAGCAGTACTTC. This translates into CASRTGPSVKNEQYF.

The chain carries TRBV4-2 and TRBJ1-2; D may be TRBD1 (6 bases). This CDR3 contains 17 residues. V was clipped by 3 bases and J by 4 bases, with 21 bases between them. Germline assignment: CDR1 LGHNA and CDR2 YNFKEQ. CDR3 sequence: CASSHPQGGGAPYGYTF. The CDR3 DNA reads TGTGCCAGCAGCCATCCTCAAGGGGGGGGCGCACCCTATGGCTACACCTTC.

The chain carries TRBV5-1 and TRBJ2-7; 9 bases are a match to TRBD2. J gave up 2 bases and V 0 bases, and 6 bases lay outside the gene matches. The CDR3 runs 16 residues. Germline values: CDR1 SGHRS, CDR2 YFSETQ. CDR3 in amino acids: CASSLDGGGRAYEQYF. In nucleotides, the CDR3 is TGCGCCAGCAGCTTGGATGGTGGCGGGAGGGCCTACGAGCAGTACTTC. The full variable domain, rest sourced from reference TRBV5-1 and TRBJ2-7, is KAGVTQTPRYLIKTRGQQVTLSCSPISGHRSVSWYQQTPGQGLQFLFEYFSETQRNKGNFPGRFSGRQFSNSRSEMNVSTLELGDSALYLCASSLDGGGRAYEQYFGPGTRLTVT.

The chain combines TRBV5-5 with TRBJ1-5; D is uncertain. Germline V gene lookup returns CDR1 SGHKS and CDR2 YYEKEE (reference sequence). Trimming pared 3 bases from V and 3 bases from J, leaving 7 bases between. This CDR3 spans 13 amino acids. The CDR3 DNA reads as TGTGCCAGCAGCTGGAGAAACAATCAGCCCCAGCATTTT. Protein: CASSWRNNQPQHF. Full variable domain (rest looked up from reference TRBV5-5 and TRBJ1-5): DAGVTQSPTHLIKTRGQQVTLRCSPISGHKSVSWYQQVLGQGPQFIFQYYEKEERGRGNFPDRFSARQFPNYSSELNVNALLLGDSALYLCASSWRNNQPQHFGDGTRLSIL.

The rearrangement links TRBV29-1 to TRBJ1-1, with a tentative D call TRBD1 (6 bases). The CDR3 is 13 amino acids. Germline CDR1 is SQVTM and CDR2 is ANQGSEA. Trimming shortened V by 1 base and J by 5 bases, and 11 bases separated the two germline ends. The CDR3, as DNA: TGCAGCGTTGAAGGAGCAAGGGGGACTGAAGCTTTCTTT. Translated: CSVEGARGTEAFF.

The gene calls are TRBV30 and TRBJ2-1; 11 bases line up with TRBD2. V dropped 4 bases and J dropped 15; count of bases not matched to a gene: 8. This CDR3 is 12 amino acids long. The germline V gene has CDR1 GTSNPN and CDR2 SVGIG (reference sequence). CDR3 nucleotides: TGTGCCTGGAAGGGACTAGCGGTACACTCGTTCTTC. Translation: CAWKGLAVHSFF.

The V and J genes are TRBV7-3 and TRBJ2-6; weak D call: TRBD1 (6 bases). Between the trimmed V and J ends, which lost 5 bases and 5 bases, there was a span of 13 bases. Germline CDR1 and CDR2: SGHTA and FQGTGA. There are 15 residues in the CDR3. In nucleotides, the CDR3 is TGTGCCAGCAGCCCCGGACAGTCCAGGGCCAACGTCCTGACTTTC. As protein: CASSPGQSRANVLTF.

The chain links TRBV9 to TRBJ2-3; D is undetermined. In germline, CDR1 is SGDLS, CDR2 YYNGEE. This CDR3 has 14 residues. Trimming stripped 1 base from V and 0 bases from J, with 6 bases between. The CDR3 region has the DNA TGTGCCAGCAGCGTACTACAGAGCACAGATACGCAGTATTTT. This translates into CASSVLQSTDTQYF.

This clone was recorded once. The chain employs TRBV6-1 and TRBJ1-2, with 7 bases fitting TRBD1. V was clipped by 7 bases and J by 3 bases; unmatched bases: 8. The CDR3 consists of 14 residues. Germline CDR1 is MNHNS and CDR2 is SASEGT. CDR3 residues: CASTSPGTDYGYTF. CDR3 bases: TGTGCCAGCACCTCTCCCGGGACAGACTATGGCTACACCTTC.

CDR3 bases: TGTGCCAGCTCACCATCCCGGGGCGGGAACGGAAACACCATATATTTT. It codes for CASSPSRGGNGNTIYF. The rearrangement uses TRBV18 and TRBJ1-3; tentative D call: TRBD1 (5 bases). Trimming shortened V by 2 bases and J by 4 bases, and 15 bases separated the two germline ends. Germline CDR1 and CDR2: KGHSH and LQKENI. The CDR3 sequence is 16 residues long.

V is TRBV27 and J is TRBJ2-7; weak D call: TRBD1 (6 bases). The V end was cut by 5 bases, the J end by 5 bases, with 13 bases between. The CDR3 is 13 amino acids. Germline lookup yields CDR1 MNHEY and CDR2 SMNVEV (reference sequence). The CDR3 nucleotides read TGTGCCAGCAGTCGAACAGGGTACCACGAGCAGTACTTC. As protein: CASSRTGYHEQYF.

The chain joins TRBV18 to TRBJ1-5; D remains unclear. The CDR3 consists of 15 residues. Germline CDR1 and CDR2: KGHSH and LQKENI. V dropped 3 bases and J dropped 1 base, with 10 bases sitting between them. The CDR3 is CASSPFDSSNQPQHF. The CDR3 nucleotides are TGTGCCAGCTCACCGTTCGACTCCAGCAATCAGCCCCAGCATTTT.

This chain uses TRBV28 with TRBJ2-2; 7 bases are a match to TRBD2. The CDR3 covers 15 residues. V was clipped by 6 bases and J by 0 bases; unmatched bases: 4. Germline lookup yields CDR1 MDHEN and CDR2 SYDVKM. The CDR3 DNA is TGTGCCAGCAGGGAAAGCGGGACGAACACCGGGGAGCTGTTTTTT. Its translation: CASRESGTNTGELFF.

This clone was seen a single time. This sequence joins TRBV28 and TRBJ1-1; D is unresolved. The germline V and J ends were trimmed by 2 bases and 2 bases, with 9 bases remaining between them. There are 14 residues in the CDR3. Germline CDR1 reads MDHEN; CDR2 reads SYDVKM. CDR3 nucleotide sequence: TGTGCCAGCAGTTTACTGGGCTTCAACACTGAAGCTTTCTTT. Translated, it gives CASSLLGFNTEAFF.

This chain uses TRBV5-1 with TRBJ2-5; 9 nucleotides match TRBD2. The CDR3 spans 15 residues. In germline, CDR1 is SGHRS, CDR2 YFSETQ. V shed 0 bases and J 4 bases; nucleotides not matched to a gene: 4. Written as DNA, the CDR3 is TGCGCCAGCAGCTTGGCCTTTAGCGGGGGAGAGACCCAGTACTTC. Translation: CASSLAFSGGETQYF. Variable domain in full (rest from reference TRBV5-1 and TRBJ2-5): KAGVTQTPRYLIKTRGQQVTLSCSPISGHRSVSWYQQTPGQGLQFLFEYFSETQRNKGNFPGRFSGRQFSNSRSEMNVSTLELGDSALYLCASSLAFSGGETQYFGPGTRLLVL.

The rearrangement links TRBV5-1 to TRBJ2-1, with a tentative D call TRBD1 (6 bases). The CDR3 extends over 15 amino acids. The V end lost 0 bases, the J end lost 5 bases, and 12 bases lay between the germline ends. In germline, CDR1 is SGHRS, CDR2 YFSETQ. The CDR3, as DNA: TGCGCCAGCAGCTTGGGTACAGGGTTTGACAATGAGCAGTTCTTC. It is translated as CASSLGTGFDNEQFF.

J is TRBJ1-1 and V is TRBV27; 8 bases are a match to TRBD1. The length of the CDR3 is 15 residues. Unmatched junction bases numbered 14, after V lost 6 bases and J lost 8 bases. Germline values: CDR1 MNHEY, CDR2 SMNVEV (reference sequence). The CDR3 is CASRGYGTGGTEAFF. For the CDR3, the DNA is TGTGCCAGCAGAGGTTACGGAACAGGGGGGACCGAAGCTTTCTTT.